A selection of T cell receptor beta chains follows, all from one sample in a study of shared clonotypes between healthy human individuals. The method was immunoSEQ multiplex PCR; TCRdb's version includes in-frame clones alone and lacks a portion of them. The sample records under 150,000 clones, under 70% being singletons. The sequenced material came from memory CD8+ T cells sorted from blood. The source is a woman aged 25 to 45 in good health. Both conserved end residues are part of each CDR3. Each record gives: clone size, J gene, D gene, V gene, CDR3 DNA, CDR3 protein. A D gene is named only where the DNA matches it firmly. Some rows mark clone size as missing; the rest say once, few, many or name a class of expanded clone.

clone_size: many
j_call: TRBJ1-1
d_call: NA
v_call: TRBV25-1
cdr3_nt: TGTGCCAGCAGTGAGGCGGTAATGGACACTGAAGCTTTCTTT
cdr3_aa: CASSEAVMDTEAFF

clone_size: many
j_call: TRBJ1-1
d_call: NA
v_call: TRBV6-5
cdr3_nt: TGTGCCATCCGTTCCGGGGACACTGAAGCTTTCTTT
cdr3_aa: CAIRSGDTEAFF

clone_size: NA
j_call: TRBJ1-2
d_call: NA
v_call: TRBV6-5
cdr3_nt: TGTGCCAGCAGTTACCGGACGGACGGGAACTATGGCTACACCTTC
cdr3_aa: CASSYRTDGNYGYTF

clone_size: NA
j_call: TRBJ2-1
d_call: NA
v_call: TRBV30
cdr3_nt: TGTGCCTGGAGTTTGGGGGGATACGGTGAGCAGTTCTTC
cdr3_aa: CAWSLGGYGEQFF

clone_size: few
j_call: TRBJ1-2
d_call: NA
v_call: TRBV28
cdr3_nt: TGTGCCAGCAGTACTATTCTTGGGACTACTAACTATGGCTACACCTTC
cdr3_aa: CASSTILGTTNYGYTF

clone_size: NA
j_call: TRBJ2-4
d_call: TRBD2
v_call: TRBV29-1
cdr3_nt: TGCAGCGCCACTAGCGGGATAGCCAAAAACATTCAGTACTTC
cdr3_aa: CSATSGIAKNIQYF

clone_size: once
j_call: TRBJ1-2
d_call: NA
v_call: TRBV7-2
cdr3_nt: TGTGCCAGCAGCTTAATTTGGAGGGAAGATGACGGCTACACCTTC
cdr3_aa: CASSLIWREDDGYTF

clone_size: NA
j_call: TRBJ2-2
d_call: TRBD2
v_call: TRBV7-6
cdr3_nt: TGTGCCAGCAGCCTGGGAGCGGGAGGGCCGGGCACCGGGGAGCTGTTTTTT
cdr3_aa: CASSLGAGGPGTGELFF

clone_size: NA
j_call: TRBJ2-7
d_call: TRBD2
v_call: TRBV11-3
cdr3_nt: TGTGCCAGCAGCTTCGGGGACTATAGGGGCGAGCAGTACTTC
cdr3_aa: CASSFGDYRGEQYF

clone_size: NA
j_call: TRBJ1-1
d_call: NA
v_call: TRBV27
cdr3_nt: TGTGCCAGCAGTTTTAGGTATAGAGTGAACACTGAAGCTTTCTTT
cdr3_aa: CASSFRYRVNTEAFF

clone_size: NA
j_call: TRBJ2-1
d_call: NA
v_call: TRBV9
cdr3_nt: TGTGCCAGCAGCGTACCCCCCGTCCCAACCCATGAGCAGTTCTTC
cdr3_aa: CASSVPPVPTHEQFF

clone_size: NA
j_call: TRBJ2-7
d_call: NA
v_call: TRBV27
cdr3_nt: TGTGCCAGCAGTCCCCCTCCAGACAGCTCCTACGAGCAGTACTTC
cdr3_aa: CASSPPPDSSYEQYF

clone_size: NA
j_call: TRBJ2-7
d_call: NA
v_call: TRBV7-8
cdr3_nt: TGTGCCAGCAGCTTCACCACCCGGAGGATCGAGCAGTACTTC
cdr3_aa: CASSFTTRRIEQYF

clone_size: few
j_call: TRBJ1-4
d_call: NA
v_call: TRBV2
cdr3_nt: TGTGCCAGCAAAGATCAGCGGACTAATGAAAAACTGTTTTTT
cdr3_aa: CASKDQRTNEKLFF

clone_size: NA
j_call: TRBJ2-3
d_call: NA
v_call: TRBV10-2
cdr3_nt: TGCGCCAGCGGAGGGGCAGATACGCAGTATTTT
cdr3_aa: CASGGADTQYF

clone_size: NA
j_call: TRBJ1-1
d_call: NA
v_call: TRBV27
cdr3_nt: TGTGCCAGCAGAAACCTCCGGGGCTATGAAGCTTTCTTT
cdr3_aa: CASRNLRGYEAFF

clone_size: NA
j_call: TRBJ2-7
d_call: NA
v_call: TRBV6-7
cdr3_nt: TGTGCCAGCAGTTACTCCGTACGTAGGGGGGACTACTACGAGCAGTACTTC
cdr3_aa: CASSYSVRRGDYYEQYF

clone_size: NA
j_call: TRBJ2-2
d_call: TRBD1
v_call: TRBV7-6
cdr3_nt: TGTGCCAGCAGCCTTGCAGGGGGTGAGGCCGGGGAGCTGTTTTTT
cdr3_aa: CASSLAGGEAGELFF

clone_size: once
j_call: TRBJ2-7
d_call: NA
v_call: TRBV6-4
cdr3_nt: TGTGCCAGCAGGCGAACACCTGACGGGCCCTACGAGCAGTACTTC
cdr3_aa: CASRRTPDGPYEQYF

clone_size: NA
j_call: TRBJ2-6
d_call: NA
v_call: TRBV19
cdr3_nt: TGTGCCAGTAGTATCGAAGAAGGTTCTGGGGCCAACGTCCTGACTTTC
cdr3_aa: CASSIEEGSGANVLTF

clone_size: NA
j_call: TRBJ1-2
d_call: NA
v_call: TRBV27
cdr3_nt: TGTGCCAGCAGTTCTTTGGACAGCTACTATGGCTACACCTTC
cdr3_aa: CASSSLDSYYGYTF

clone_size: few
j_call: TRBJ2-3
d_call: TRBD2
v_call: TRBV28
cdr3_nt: TGTGCCAGCAGCCTAACTAGCGGGAGTACAGATACGCAGTATTTT
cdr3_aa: CASSLTSGSTDTQYF

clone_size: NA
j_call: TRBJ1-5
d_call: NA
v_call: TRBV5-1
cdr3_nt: TGCGCCAGCAGCTTGGATCCGGGGAGCAATCAGCCCCAGCATTTT
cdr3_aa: CASSLDPGSNQPQHF

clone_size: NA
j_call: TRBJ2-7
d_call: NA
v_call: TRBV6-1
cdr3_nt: TGTGCCAGCAGTCCTGGCGACAGCGCCTACGAGCAGTACTTC
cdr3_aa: CASSPGDSAYEQYF

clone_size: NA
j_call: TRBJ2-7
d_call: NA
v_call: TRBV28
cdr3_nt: TGTGCCAGCAGTTTAACTATACACAGGGTAGCTTACGAGCAGTACTTC
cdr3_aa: CASSLTIHRVAYEQYF

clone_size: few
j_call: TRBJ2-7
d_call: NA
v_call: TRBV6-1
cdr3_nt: TGTGCCAGCAGTGAAGCTGACAGCTCCTACGAGCAGTACTTC
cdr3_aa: CASSEADSSYEQYF

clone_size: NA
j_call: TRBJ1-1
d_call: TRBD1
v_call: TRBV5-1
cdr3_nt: TGCGCCAGCAGCCCGGGACAGCCCTACACTGAAGCTTTCTTT
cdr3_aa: CASSPGQPYTEAFF

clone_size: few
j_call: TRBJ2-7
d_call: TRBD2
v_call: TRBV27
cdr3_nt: TGTGCCAGCAGTGGGGAGGGACTAGGACTCTACGAGCAGTACTTC
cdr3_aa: CASSGEGLGLYEQYF

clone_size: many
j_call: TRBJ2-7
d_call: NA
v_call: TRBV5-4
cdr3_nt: TGTGCCAGCAGTGACCGGGAGAAGGGGGCGATCCACGAGCAGTACTTC
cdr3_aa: CASSDREKGAIHEQYF

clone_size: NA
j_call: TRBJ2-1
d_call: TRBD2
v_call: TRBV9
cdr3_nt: TGTGCCAGCAGCGTAGGACTAGCGGGAGTACAGCAGTTCTTC
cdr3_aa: CASSVGLAGVQQFF

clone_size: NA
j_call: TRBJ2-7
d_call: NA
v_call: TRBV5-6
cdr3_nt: TGTGCCAGCAGACCCGGGACACTCTCCTACGAGCAGTACTTC
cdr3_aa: CASRPGTLSYEQYF

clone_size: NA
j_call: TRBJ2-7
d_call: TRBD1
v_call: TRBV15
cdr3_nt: TGTGCCACCAGCCTACGGGACAGCATCTACGAGCAGTACTTC
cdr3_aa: CATSLRDSIYEQYF

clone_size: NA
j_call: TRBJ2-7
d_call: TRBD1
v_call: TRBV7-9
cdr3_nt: TGTGCCAGCAGCAAGACAGGGAATTCGGACGAGCAGTACTTC
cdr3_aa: CASSKTGNSDEQYF

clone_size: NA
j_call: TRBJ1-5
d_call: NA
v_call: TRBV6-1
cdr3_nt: TGTGCCAGCAGTGAAGGGGAGTCTCAGCCCCAGCATTTT
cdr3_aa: CASSEGESQPQHF

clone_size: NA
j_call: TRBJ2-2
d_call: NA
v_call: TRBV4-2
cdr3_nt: TGTGCCAGCAGCCAAGATCACGCAGGGAATATCGCCGGGGAGCTGTTTTTT
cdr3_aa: CASSQDHAGNIAGELFF

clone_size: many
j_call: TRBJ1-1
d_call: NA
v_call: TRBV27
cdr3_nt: TGTGCCGCGGGGTCGGACAAGGCCACTGAAGCTTTCTTT
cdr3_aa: CAAGSDKATEAFF

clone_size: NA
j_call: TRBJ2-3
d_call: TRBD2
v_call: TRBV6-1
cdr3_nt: TGTGCCAGCTGCGGACTAGCGGTAGATACGCAGTATTTT
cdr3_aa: CASCGLAVDTQYF

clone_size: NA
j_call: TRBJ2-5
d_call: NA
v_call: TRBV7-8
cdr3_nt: TGTGCCAGCAGCAAGACTAGGGGTGATCAAGAGACCCAGTACTTC
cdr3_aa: CASSKTRGDQETQYF

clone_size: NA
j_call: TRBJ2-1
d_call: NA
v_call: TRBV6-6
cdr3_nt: TGTGCCAGCAGCCCCGGACTTTCCAATGAGCAGTTCTTC
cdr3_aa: CASSPGLSNEQFF

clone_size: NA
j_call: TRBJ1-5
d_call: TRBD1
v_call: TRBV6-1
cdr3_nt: TGTGCCAGCAGTTCCGGGTGGACAGGGTCTCAGCCCCAGCATTTT
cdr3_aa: CASSSGWTGSQPQHF

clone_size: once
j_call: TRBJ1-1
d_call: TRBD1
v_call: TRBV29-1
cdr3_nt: TGCAGCGTTGTAGAGGGGGCAGGGCGAGCTTTCTTT
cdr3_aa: CSVVEGAGRAFF

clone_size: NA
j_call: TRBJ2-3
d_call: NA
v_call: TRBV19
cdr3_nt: TGTGCCAGTAGTATAGGCACGTACACAGATACGCAGTATTTT
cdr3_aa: CASSIGTYTDTQYF

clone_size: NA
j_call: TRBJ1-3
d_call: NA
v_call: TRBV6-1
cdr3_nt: TGTGCCAGCACCCCAGGTCAGGAAGGGAACACCATATATTTT
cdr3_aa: CASTPGQEGNTIYF

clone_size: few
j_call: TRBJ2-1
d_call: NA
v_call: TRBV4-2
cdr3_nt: TGTGCCAGCAGCCAAACTAGCTGGTACAATGAGCAGTTCTTC
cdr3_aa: CASSQTSWYNEQFF

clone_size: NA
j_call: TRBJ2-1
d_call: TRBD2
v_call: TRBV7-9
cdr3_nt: TGTGCCAGCAGCTCCCCGGGACTAGCGGAAAATGAGCAGTTCTTC
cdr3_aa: CASSSPGLAENEQFF

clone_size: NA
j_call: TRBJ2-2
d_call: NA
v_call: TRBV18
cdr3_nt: TGTGCCAGCTCACCAAACGAACAAGGGGAGCTGTTTTTT
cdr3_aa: CASSPNEQGELFF

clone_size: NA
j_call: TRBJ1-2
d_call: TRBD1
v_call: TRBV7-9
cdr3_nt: TGTGCCAGCAGCCCAACCACGGGACAGTTGGTTTATAACTATGGCTACACCTTC
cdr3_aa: CASSPTTGQLVYNYGYTF

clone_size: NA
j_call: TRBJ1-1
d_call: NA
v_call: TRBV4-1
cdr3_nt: TGCGCCAGCAGCCAGCGAAGGGGCCACACTGAAGCTTTCTTT
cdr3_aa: CASSQRRGHTEAFF

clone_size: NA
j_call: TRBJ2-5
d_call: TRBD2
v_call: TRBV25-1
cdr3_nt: TGTGCCAGCAGTGGTGGGACTAGCGGAAGAGAGACCCAGTACTTC
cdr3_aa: CASSGGTSGRETQYF

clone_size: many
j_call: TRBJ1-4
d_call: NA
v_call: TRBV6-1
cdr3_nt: TGTGCCAGCAGTGAAGGGGGCGGCTCGAATGAAAAACTGTTTTTT
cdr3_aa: CASSEGGGSNEKLFF

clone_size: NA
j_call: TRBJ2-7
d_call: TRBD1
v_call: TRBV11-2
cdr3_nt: TGTGCCAGCAGCTTGGGCGACAGGGTGGGCTCCTACGAGCAGTACTTC
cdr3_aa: CASSLGDRVGSYEQYF